These 30 T cell receptor beta chains were sequenced from one sample in a study of blood T cell repertoires in COVID-19 (TCRdb year 2020). Libraries came from the immunoSEQ multiplex PCR assay. This is the immuneACCESS table as TCRdb keeps it, with only in-frame sequences that have V and J called. A part of the clones is gone; compared with another copy, unresolved V genes explain less than half, and the rest is unexplained. Counted in this sample were a few hundred thousand clones; around four fifths of them appeared once. The ten largest clones represent around 4.5% of the sample. Sequences were obtained from peripheral blood. The receptor source for this set is a man aged 55 to 69 who had recovered from COVID-19.

The rearrangement uses TRBV13 and TRBJ1-1; no clear D gene. The CDR3 sequence is 13 residues long. Germline CDR1 reads PRHDT; CDR2 reads FYEKMQ (reference sequence). V was pared by 1 base and J by 7 bases, with 10 bases between. CDR3 region: CASSLEAGFEAFF. The DNA for the CDR3 is TGTGCCAGCAGCTTAGAAGCCGGGTTTGAAGCTTTCTTT.

The chain couples TRBV5-4 to TRBJ2-1; 7 nucleotides match TRBD1. CDR1 is SGHNT, CDR2 YYREEE, per germline (reference sequence). The V segment lost 0 bases and the J segment 9 bases; nucleotides outside the gene matches: 9. The CDR3 runs 15 residues. The CDR3 is CASSLVNQGEGEQFF. DNA of the CDR3: TGTGCCAGCAGCTTGGTCAACCAGGGGGAAGGTGAGCAGTTCTTC.

Worth noting for this clone: The conserved phenylalanine or tryptophan is not found at the CDR3 terminus, so this likely reflects a read error. The DNA is left out, because the CDR3 cannot be placed on it with certainty; the CDR3 is given as TCRdb lists it. The chain has TRBV3-1 (or the pseudogene TRBV3-2) and TRBJ2-7; TRBD1, the table's D call, was not compared with the DNA. Germline loops: CDR1 LGHDT, CDR2 YNNKEL (reference sequence). Inclusive of both ends, the CDR3 amounts to 9 amino acids. CDR3 region: CASSQVPDL.

This clone was counted between two and nine times. This chain joins TRBV2 and TRBJ2-6, with D hard to call. Deletions cut 8 bases from V and 2 bases from J, with 13 bases between. CDR1 and CDR2 (germline): SNHLY, FYNNEI. CDR3 length equals 15 residues. The CDR3: CASRSQNAGANVLTF. In nucleotides, the CDR3 is TGTGCCAGCCGATCCCAGAATGCTGGGGCCAACGTCCTGACTTTC.

This clone was detected only a few times. The rearrangement joins TRBV2 to TRBJ1-2; D possibly corresponds to TRBD1 (6 bases). The germline V and J ends were trimmed by 7 bases and 4 bases, with 13 bases remaining between them. This CDR3 has 13 amino acids. From germline, CDR1 is SNHLY and CDR2 FYNNEI. CDR3 sequence reads: CASIRQATYGYTF. CDR3 nucleotides: TGTGCCAGCATCCGACAGGCCACCTATGGCTACACCTTC.

This chain joins TRBV19 and TRBJ2-1, with TRBD1 as a possible D gene (6 bases). V was pared by 3 bases and J by 5 bases, with 14 bases between. The CDR3 consists of 15 residues. In germline, CDR1 is LNHDA, CDR2 SQIVND (reference sequence). CDR3 residues: CASSMSQGTNNEQFF. The CDR3 DNA reads TGTGCCAGTAGTATGAGTCAGGGGACGAACAATGAGCAGTTCTTC.

The chain has TRBV5-1 and TRBJ1-1, with D uncertain. V shed 1 base and J shed 0 bases, with 7 bases lying between them. CDR1 is SGHRS, CDR2 YFSETQ, per germline. The CDR3 loop spans 14 amino acids. The CDR3 DNA is TGCGCCAGCAGCTTGCCGGGGATGAACACTGAAGCTTTCTTT. Protein sequence: CASSLPGMNTEAFF.

This chain links TRBV6-5 with TRBJ2-3, with 7 positions matching TRBD1. The CDR3 totals 15 residues. Germline CDR1 reads MNHEY; CDR2 reads SVGAGI. The V and J ends lost 4 bases and 1 base, in that order; junction bases with no gene match: 5. CDR3 residues: CASSSVGQGTDTQYF. The CDR3 bases are TGTGCCAGCAGTTCGGTTGGACAGGGCACAGATACGCAGTATTTT.

The CDR3 loop is CASSQRGLASYNEQFF. CDR3 in DNA: TGTGCCAGCAGTCAGAGGGGACTAGCGTCGTACAATGAGCAGTTCTTC. V and J are TRBV7-6 and TRBJ2-1; TRBD2 matches 10 bases. Trimming at V came to 6 bases and at J to 4 bases, leaving 9 bases not matched to a gene. Germline V gene lookup returns CDR1 SGHVS and CDR2 FNYEAQ. This CDR3 has 16 residues.

The chain employs TRBV7-8 and TRBJ2-7; 7 bases line up with TRBD2. The CDR3 runs to 15 residues. Germline CDR1 SGHVS, CDR2 FQNEAQ. Trimming took 1 base from V and 2 from J; bases not matched to a gene: 5. This CDR3 is CASSLVSSGPYEQYF. The DNA for the CDR3 is TGTGCCAGCAGCTTAGTGTCTAGCGGACCCTACGAGCAGTACTTC.

The V call is TRBV5-1, the J call TRBJ2-1; 14 positions match TRBD2. The CDR3 covers 19 residues. Germline loops: CDR1 SGHRS, CDR2 YFSETQ. V was clipped by 6 bases and J by 0 bases; unmatched bases: 11. The CDR3, as DNA: TGCGCCAGCACGGTTGGGACTAGCGGGAGTTCTCACTCCTACAATGAGCAGTTCTTC. Protein: CASTVGTSGSSHSYNEQFF.

This sequence joins TRBV3-1 (or the pseudogene TRBV3-2) and TRBJ1-2, with a possible D match to TRBD1 (6 bases). This CDR3 comprises 14 residues. V was cut by 1 base and J by 7 bases, with 13 bases left in between. The germline gives CDR1 LGHDT, CDR2 YNNKEL (reference sequence). CDR3 nucleotides: TGTGCCAGCAGCCAAGGGACAGTGTTCGGTGGCTACACCTTC. It yields the protein CASSQGTVFGGYTF.

The chain uses TRBV5-4 and TRBJ2-5; TRBD1 agrees at 7 bases. The ends lost 4 bases at V and 2 bases at J; junction bases unmatched: 2. The length of the CDR3 is 13 residues. CDR1 and CDR2 (germline): SGHNT, YYREEE (reference sequence). In DNA, the CDR3 is TGTGCCAGCAGCCCGGGACAGCAAGAGACCCAGTACTTC. Encoded protein: CASSPGQQETQYF.

The rearrangement links TRBV6-5 to TRBJ1-1, with a weak D call TRBD1 (6 bases). CDR1 and CDR2 (germline): MNHEY, SVGAGI. There are 13 residues in the CDR3. V was cut by 4 bases and J by 4 bases, with 10 bases left in between. CDR3 bases: TGTGCCAGCAGTTTGGGACACATCACTGAAGCTTTCTTT. It yields the protein CASSLGHITEAFF.

The gene calls are TRBV6-4 and TRBJ2-1, with 9 bases matching TRBD2. The CDR3 contains 15 residues. The V gene end was trimmed by 6 bases and the J gene end by 2 bases; junction bases not matched to a gene: 5. Per germline, CDR1 MRHNA and CDR2 SNTAGT. CDR3 region: CASSHSGGAYNEQFF. The CDR3 DNA is TGTGCCAGCAGCCATAGCGGGGGCGCCTACAATGAGCAGTTCTTC.

This clone was counted between two and nine times. This chain links TRBV6-5 with TRBJ1-2; TRBD1 matches 8 bases. V lost 6 bases to trimming and J lost 4 bases; unmatched junction nucleotides: 4. Looked up from germline, CDR1 is MNHEY and CDR2 is SVGAGI. The CDR3 loop spans 13 amino acids. This chain's CDR3 is CASRPGQVYGYTF. The CDR3 region has the DNA TGTGCCAGCAGACCGGGACAGGTCTATGGCTACACCTTC.

This clone was seen a single time. In nucleotides, the CDR3 is TGTGCCAGCAGCCGGGGATCGCGCGACGAGCAGTACTTC. As protein: CASSRGSRDEQYF. This chain links TRBV5-6 with TRBJ2-7; a weak D match, TRBD2 (5 bases). This CDR3 spans 13 amino acids. With 4 bases removed from V and 5 bases from J, the gap between germline ends came to 13 bases. The V gene's germline CDR1 is SGHDT and CDR2 YYEEEE.

The chain employs TRBV6-5 and TRBJ1-3; D not certain. The CDR3 totals 12 residues. Trimming shortened V by 6 bases and J by 4 bases, and 7 bases separated the two germline ends. Germline values: CDR1 MNHEY, CDR2 SVGAGI. The CDR3 nucleotides are TGTGCCAGCAGCAACGGGGGAAACACCATATATTTT. Its translation is CASSNGGNTIYF.

A few counts support this clone. The chain employs TRBV5-1 and TRBJ2-7, with a possible D match to TRBD1 (6 bases). The CDR3 is 14 residues long. Trimming removed 4 bases from V and 3 bases from J, with 14 bases in between. Germline V CDR1 and CDR2: SGHRS, YFSETQ. The CDR3 DNA is TGCGCCAGCAGCGGACGTCAGGGGTTCTACGAGCAGTACTTC. This encodes CASSGRQGFYEQYF.

The gene calls are TRBV10-1 and TRBJ2-7; 9 bases fit TRBD2. Trimming took 2 bases from V and 7 from J; bases not matched to a gene: 12. The CDR3 spans 16 residues. The germline V gene has CDR1 WNHNN and CDR2 SYGVQD (reference sequence). CDR3 in DNA: TGCGCCAGCAGTGAGCTGGGGGCTAGCGGGGCCCTGGAGCAGTACTTC. Translated, it gives CASSELGASGALEQYF.

The CDR3 sequence is CASSDGTGTYEQYF. The DNA for the CDR3 is TGTGCCAGCAGTGATGGGACAGGGACCTACGAGCAGTACTTC. This chain connects TRBV6-1 to TRBJ2-7; 9 bases align to TRBD1. The germline V gene has CDR1 MNHNS and CDR2 SASEGT. This CDR3 is 14 amino acids long. Germline trimming cut 3 bases from V and 2 bases from J; bases unmatched to any gene: 2.

This chain links TRBV5-4 with TRBJ2-7; 7 bases line up with TRBD1. Germline V gives CDR1 SGHNT, CDR2 YYREEE (reference sequence). This CDR3 contains 15 residues. J lost 0 bases, V lost 4 bases, and 7 bases had no gene match. The CDR3 sequence is CASSTPGQNSYEQYF. The CDR3 DNA reads TGTGCCAGCAGCACGCCGGGACAGAACTCCTACGAGCAGTACTTC.

The chain has TRBV5-3 and TRBJ1-2; 10 bases are shared with TRBD1. TRBV5-3 is reported as an ORF; its role is uncertain. Trimming took 8 bases from V and 6 from J; bases not matched to a gene: 10. This CDR3 has 14 amino acids. The CDR3 DNA is TGTGCCAGGAAGCAACCGGGACAGGGGAATGGCTACACCTTC. Its protein is CARKQPGQGNGYTF.

As for this clone: Other DNA sequences in this specimen translate into the identical CDR3. The rearrangement uses TRBV29-1 and TRBJ2-1; D is uncertain. The CDR3 consists of 15 residues. Trimming left V 4 bases short and J 4 bases short, with 17 bases between. Germline CDR1 is SQVTM and CDR2 is ANQGSEA. The DNA for the CDR3 is TGCAGCGTTGCCCCGGGTGGCGGAACTTACAATGAGCAGTTCTTC. It codes for CSVAPGGGTYNEQFF.

This clone was observed once. V and J are TRBV29-1 and TRBJ2-7; the D is unclear. Between the trimmed V and J ends, which lost 8 bases and 2 bases, there was a span of 19 bases. This CDR3 comprises 14 residues. The germline gives CDR1 SQVTM, CDR2 ANQGSEA. The CDR3 bases are TGCAGCCCTCATCGGCGGAAACGCCCCTACGAGCAGTACTTC. Translation gives CSPHRRKRPYEQYF.

The chain recombines TRBV20-1 with TRBJ2-1; TRBD2 matches at 9 bases. Germline CDR1 reads DFQATT; CDR2 reads SNEGSKA (reference sequence). The CDR3 is made up of 15 amino acids. With V trimmed by 3 bases and J by 5 bases, 8 bases remained unmatched. The CDR3 protein is CSASGGLAGNNEQFF. CDR3 bases: TGCAGTGCTAGTGGTGGGCTAGCGGGGAACAATGAGCAGTTCTTC.

This sequence joins TRBV5-1 and TRBJ2-2, with TRBD2 as a possible D gene (6 bases). Trimming removed 5 bases from V and 9 bases from J, with 20 bases in between. The CDR3 is made up of 15 amino acids. Germline V gene lookup returns CDR1 SGHRS and CDR2 YFSETQ. The CDR3 nucleotides read TGCGCCAGCAGGGTCGGACTATCTGCAATCTGGGAGCTGTTTTTT. Translating gives CASRVGLSAIWELFF. Using reference TRBV5-1 and TRBJ2-2 for the parts outside the CDR3, the full variable domain is KAGVTQTPRYLIKTRGQQVTLSCSPISGHRSVSWYQQTPGQGLQFLFEYFSETQRNKGNFPGRFSGRQFSNSRSEMNVSTLELGDSALYLCASRVGLSAIWELFFGEGSRLTVL.

The chain recombines TRBV18 with TRBJ2-1; the D gene is possibly TRBD1 (5 bases). Germline loops: CDR1 KGHSH, CDR2 LQKENI. Trimming stripped 1 base from V and 10 bases from J, with 17 bases between. The CDR3 spans 15 residues. The CDR3 here is CASSPLPQLYREQFF. The CDR3 bases are TGTGCCAGCTCACCACTTCCCCAGTTGTACAGGGAGCAGTTCTTC.

The genes are TRBV3-1 (or the pseudogene TRBV3-2) and TRBJ2-2; D might be TRBD2 (6 bases). The CDR3 runs 18 residues. The V end was cut by 1 base, the J end by 8 bases, with 23 bases between. The germline gives CDR1 LGHDT, CDR2 YNNKEL (reference sequence). CDR3 DNA: TGTGCCAGCAGCCAAGGTGATGGTGTAGCGGAAATTAGGGGGGAGCTGTTTTTT. This translates into CASSQGDGVAEIRGELFF.

CDR3 sequence: CASSQTTGEAETQYF. The CDR3 DNA follows: TGCGCCAGCAGCCAAACAACAGGGGAAGCGGAGACCCAGTACTTC. The V and J genes are TRBV4-1 and TRBJ2-5, with 7 positions matching TRBD1. The CDR3 totals 15 residues. V gave up 2 bases and J gave up 5 bases; unmatched junction bases: 8. Germline V lookup: CDR1 MGHRA, CDR2 YSYEKL.